This T cell receptor beta chain was sequenced for a study of neurological immune-mediated disorders. Comments on this clonotype: Its target is not known.

The CDR3 extends over 17 amino acids. In germline, CDR1 is MDHEN, CDR2 SYDVKM. After removal of 5 bases from V and 1 base from J, the junction contained 8 bases not matched to a gene. Broader study findings: Falling below healthy controls, multiple sclerosis showed the least TCR clonal expansion, while HTLV-1-associated myelopathy showed the most.

TCRdb re-derived calls from the 5' RACE reads in MiXCR, one entry per CDR3 protein. The table records 18,000 or so distinct CDR3 sequences, about 11% of them present only once. Sequenced: CD8+ T cells from blood. This TCR was sampled from a woman between 50 and 59 years old in good health. The V call is TRBV28, the J call TRBJ2-6; 7 nucleotides align to TRBD1. CDR3 protein: CASSKTGIMSGANVLTF. The CDR3 DNA reads TGTGCCAGCAGTAAGACAGGGATAATGTCTGGGGCCAACGTCCTGACTTTC.